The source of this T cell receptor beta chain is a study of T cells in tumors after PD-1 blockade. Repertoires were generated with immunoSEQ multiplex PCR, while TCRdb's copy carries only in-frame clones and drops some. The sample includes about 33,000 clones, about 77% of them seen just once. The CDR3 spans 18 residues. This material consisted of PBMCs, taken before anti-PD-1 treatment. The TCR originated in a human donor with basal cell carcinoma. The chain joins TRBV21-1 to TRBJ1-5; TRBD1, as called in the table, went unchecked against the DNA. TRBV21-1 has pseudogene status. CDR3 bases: TGTGCCAGCAGCCCATTGACCGGACCAAGACAGAATAATCAGCCCCAGCATTTT. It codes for CASSPLTGPRQNNQPQHF.